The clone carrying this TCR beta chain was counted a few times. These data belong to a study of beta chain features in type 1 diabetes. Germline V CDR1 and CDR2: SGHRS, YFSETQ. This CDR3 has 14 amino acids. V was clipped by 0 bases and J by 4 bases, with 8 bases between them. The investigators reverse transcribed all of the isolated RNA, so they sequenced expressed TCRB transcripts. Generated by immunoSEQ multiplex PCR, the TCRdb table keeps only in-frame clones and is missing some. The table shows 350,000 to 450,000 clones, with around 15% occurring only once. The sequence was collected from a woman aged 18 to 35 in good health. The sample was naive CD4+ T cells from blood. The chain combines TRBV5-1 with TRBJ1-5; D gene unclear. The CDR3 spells CASSLVRDNQPQHF. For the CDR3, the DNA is TGCGCCAGCAGCTTGGTCCGGGATAATCAGCCCCAGCATTTT.